What follows is one T cell receptor beta chain and its context. Its antigen is currently unknown. Researchers ran the PCR with 60 Vbeta and 13 Jbeta primers. Here immunoSEQ multiplex PCR was the method, and the copy in TCRdb shows in-frame clones only, minus some. Of about 210,000 clones in the sample, roughly 87% were seen once. From germline, CDR1 is SGHRS and CDR2 YFSETQ. V was clipped by 6 bases and J by 0 bases; unmatched bases: 8. The CDR3 runs 16 residues. These data come from a study of cytomegalovirus exposure and HLA in healthy donors. Study-wide results and caveats: Certain indistinguishable V segments, among them TRBV6-2 and TRBV6-3, were excluded.

Sequencing used PBMCs. The J gene is TRBJ2-1, the V gene TRBV5-1, with 8 bases fitting TRBD2. This TCR came from a boy aged 2 to 10 in good health and CMV-seronegative. The chain's CDR3 is CASTPTGTSSYNEQFF. The CDR3 coding sequence is TGCGCCAGCACCCCGACCGGGACTAGCTCCTACAATGAGCAGTTCTTC.